Shown below are 10 T cell receptor beta chains from a single sample sequenced in a study of post-analysis software for immune sequencing data. The antigens these receptors bind are not known. Every TCR beta cDNA library bore unique molecular identifiers. TCRdb passed the PCR reads through MiXCR, listing each CDR3 protein once. The table lists more than 500,000 distinct CDR3 sequences, around a third of them singletons. Study observations and caveats: Five or six TRBV segments were significantly more frequent in patients than in controls. TRBV5-6, TRBV5-1 and TRBV20-1 were among these segments.

Sequencing input: blood. These receptors were obtained from a girl aged 2 to 17 with multiple sclerosis.

The chain couples TRBV9 to TRBJ2-2; D gene uncertain. V was pared by 3 bases and J by 5 bases, with 11 bases between. The CDR3 length is 14 residues. Germline CDR1 is SGDLS and CDR2 is YYNGEE. The CDR3 DNA reads as TGTGCCAGCAGCGCCGAGGCGGAAACCGGGGAGCTGTTTTTT. It encodes CASSAEAETGELFF.

This chain connects TRBV4-1 to TRBJ1-4; D might be TRBD1 (6 bases). V dropped 4 bases and J dropped 5 bases, with 23 bases sitting between them. The CDR3 contains 18 residues. CDR1 and CDR2 (germline): MGHRA, YSYEKL. The CDR3 sequence: CASSRSFRQEEVNEKLFF. The CDR3 DNA sequence: TGCGCCAGCAGCCGCTCCTTTAGACAGGAGGAGGTCAATGAAAAACTGTTTTTT.

The table lists this clonotype with a count of one. The junction shows a germline mismatch at one end, possibly a read error. This sequence joins TRBV10-3 and TRBJ2-5, with D tentatively TRBD1 (6 bases). Germline V lookup: CDR1 ENHRY, CDR2 SYGVKD. The CDR3 has 12 residues. In DNA, the CDR3 is TGTACCATCAAAGGTTGGGGGCAACGAGTGTACTTC. Its protein is CTIKGWGQRVYF.

This clonotype has just one count. The chain is built from TRBV12-3 or TRBV12-4 and TRBJ2-7; TRBD2 matches at 8 bases. With V trimmed by 1 base and J by 3 bases, 2 bases remained unmatched. The CDR3 length is 14 residues. In DNA, the CDR3 is TGTGCCAGCAGTTTAGGGACTAGCCTCTACGAGCAGTACTTC. Its protein is CASSLGTSLYEQYF.

The V and J genes are TRBV20-1 and TRBJ2-7; D is possibly TRBD2 (6 bases). Trimming left V 2 bases short and J 5 bases short, with 19 bases between. The CDR3 is 15 residues long. Germline assignment: CDR1 DFQATT and CDR2 SNEGSKA (reference sequence). CDR3 sequence (DNA): TGCAGTGCTAGATTCCCTCAGCCTCGGGAGAACGAGCAGTACTTC. It translates to CSARFPQPRENEQYF.

The table lists this clonotype with a few counts. The chain combines TRBV6-5 with TRBJ1-2, with TRBD1 matching 7 bases. Unmatched junction bases numbered 9, after V lost 6 bases and J lost 8 bases. From germline, CDR1 is MNHEY and CDR2 SVGAGI. This CDR3 comprises 13 residues. The CDR3, as DNA: TGTGCCAGCAGCGTATTCTACAGGGGCGGCTACACCTTC. Residues: CASSVFYRGGYTF.

On this clonotype itself: Just one base apart from a much larger clone, this may be a read error. The chain carries TRBV7-9 and TRBJ1-5; 10 bases map to TRBD1. The CDR3 runs to 14 residues. Germline CDR1 is SEHNR and CDR2 is FQNEAQ (reference sequence). V lost 5 bases, J lost 5 bases, and 3 bases stayed unmatched. CDR3 sequence: CASSRDRGYQPQHF. The DNA of the CDR3 is TGTGCCAGCAGCCGGGACAGGGGATATCAGCCCCAGCATTTT.

This clonotype appeared many times. This chain links TRBV29-1 with TRBJ2-7; D is ambiguous. V lost 3 bases to trimming and J lost 1 base, with 7 bases between them. The CDR3 extends over 12 amino acids. Per the germline V gene, CDR1 is SQVTM and CDR2 is ANQGSEA. The CDR3 is CSVETGSYEQYF. The CDR3 coding sequence is TGCAGCGTTGAGACGGGTTCCTACGAGCAGTACTTC.

The chain joins TRBV6-5 to TRBJ2-3, with D possibly matching TRBD2 (6 bases). With 6 bases removed from V and 5 bases from J, the gap between germline ends came to 21 bases. Germline-derived CDR1 and CDR2 are MNHEY and SVGAGI. This CDR3 has 16 residues. The CDR3 region has the DNA TGTGCCAGCAGGGCCCTAGAGTGGGGGGAGAAAGATACGCAGTATTTT. Protein sequence: CASRALEWGEKDTQYF.

This clonotype turned up a few times. The rearrangement uses TRBV7-9 and TRBJ2-7; TRBD1 agrees at 7 bases. The germline CDR1 and CDR2 sequences are SEHNR and FQNEAQ (reference sequence). The V and J ends lost 5 bases and 1 base, in that order; junction bases with no gene match: 5. The CDR3 extends over 14 amino acids. For the CDR3, the DNA is TGTGCCAGCAGCACAGGGGATGGGTCCTACGAGCAGTACTTC. Protein product: CASSTGDGSYEQYF. Complete variable domain (other parts from reference TRBV7-9 and TRBJ2-7): DTGVSQNPRHKITKRGQNVTFRCDPISEHNRLYWYRQTLGQGPEFLTYFQNEAQLEKSRLLSDRFSAERPKGSFSTLEIQRTEQGDSAMYLCASSTGDGSYEQYFGPGTRLTVT.